The rows below give T cell receptor beta chains drawn from one sample of a study of blood T cell repertoires in COVID-19. Repertoires were generated with immunoSEQ multiplex PCR, while TCRdb's copy carries only in-frame clones and drops some. The table includes approximately 97,000 clones, 88% detected once. What was sequenced was peripheral blood. These receptors all come from a middle-aged man with COVID-19, enrolled during active disease. CDR3s include the opening cysteine and the closing phenylalanine or tryptophan. The D gene is left open where the match is weak. A clone size is listed for some rows: how often the clone was seen (once, few, many), or a class if it is expanded.

v_gene	abundance	j_gene	d_gene	CDR3aa	CDR3nt
TRBV19	-	TRBJ2-2	TRBD2	CASSTGTSYYTGELFF	TGTGCCAGTAGTACCGGGACTAGTTATTACACCGGGGAGCTGTTTTTT
TRBV18	-	TRBJ1-5	TRBD1	CASSATGHNQPQHF	TGTGCCAGCTCAGCGACAGGGCACAATCAGCCCCAGCATTTT
TRBV6-5	-	TRBJ1-6	-	CASSSRHRNSPLHF	TGTGCCAGCAGTTCAAGACACCGTAATTCACCCCTCCACTTT
TRBV30	-	TRBJ1-3	TRBD1	CAWGTEVTIYF	TGTGCCTGGGGGACAGAAGTCACCATATATTTT
TRBV13	-	TRBJ2-1	TRBD1	CASSRGQGAYNEQFF	TGTGCCAGCAGCCGCGGACAGGGGGCGTACAATGAGCAGTTCTTC
TRBV28	-	TRBJ1-5	-	CASSRITGSSNQPQHF	TGTGCCAGCAGCCGAATTACAGGGAGTAGCAATCAGCCCCAGCATTTT
TRBV14	-	TRBJ2-2	-	CASSQDYGGSAELFF	TGTGCCAGCAGCCAAGACTACGGGGGATCGGCGGAGCTGTTTTTT
TRBV12-3/TRBV12-4	-	TRBJ2-7	-	CASSFLAAYEQYF	TGTGCCAGCAGTTTTCTAGCCGCCTACGAGCAGTACTTC
TRBV4-2	-	TRBJ2-5	TRBD2	CASSQDLAGGPTQETQYF	TGTGCCAGCAGCCAAGATCTAGCGGGGGGGCCTACCCAAGAGACCCAGTACTTC
TRBV11-2	-	TRBJ1-1	-	CASSLSAPGTEAFF	TGTGCCAGCAGCTTGTCGGCCCCGGGAACTGAAGCTTTCTTT
TRBV3-1/TRBV3-2	-	TRBJ2-1	-	CASSQGAAGASYNEQFF	TGTGCCAGCAGCCAAGGGGCGGCGGGGGCCTCCTACAATGAGCAGTTCTTC
TRBV29-1	-	TRBJ2-3	TRBD2	CSVDGAGEDTQYF	TGCAGCGTTGATGGGGCGGGGGAAGATACGCAGTATTTT
TRBV18	-	TRBJ1-2	-	CASLGTLDYGYTF	TGTGCCAGCTTAGGGACTCTTGATTATGGCTACACCTTC
TRBV6-6	-	TRBJ2-7	TRBD1	CASTDRGRGEQYF	TGTGCCAGCACCGACAGGGGGCGAGGCGAGCAGTACTTC
TRBV27	-	TRBJ2-2	-	CASSSTPDYLRAGELFF	TGTGCCAGCAGTTCGACCCCGGACTACCTAAGGGCCGGGGAGCTGTTTTTT
TRBV19	-	TRBJ1-3	-	CASRGRQRNTIYF	TGTGCCAGTCGCGGCCGACAGAGAAACACCATATATTTT
TRBV19	-	TRBJ2-2	-	CASTRLVATGELFF	TGTGCCAGTACCAGACTAGTAGCCACCGGGGAGCTGTTTTTT
TRBV30	-	TRBJ2-7	TRBD1	CAWSQYRGFEQYF	TGTGCCTGGAGCCAATACAGGGGGTTCGAGCAGTACTTC
TRBV15	few	TRBJ2-6	TRBD1	CATSRPGQGASGANVLTF	TGTGCCACCAGCAGACCGGGACAGGGGGCTTCTGGGGCCAACGTCCTGACTTTC
TRBV25-1	-	TRBJ1-6	TRBD1	CAPVARQGGSPLHF	TGTGCCCCAGTGGCCCGACAGGGCGGTTCACCCCTCCACTTT
TRBV9	once	TRBJ1-2	-	CASSVGTGALGYGYTF	TGTGCCAGCAGCGTAGGAACGGGAGCCCTAGGGTATGGCTACACCTTC
TRBV7-9	-	TRBJ1-2	TRBD1	CASSLTGAPGYGYTF	TGTGCCAGCAGCCTAACAGGGGCGCCAGGCTATGGCTACACCTTC
TRBV6-5	-	TRBJ1-2	TRBD1	CASTGSGQGVYGYTF	TGTGCCAGCACCGGGTCGGGACAGGGGGTCTATGGCTACACCTTC
TRBV5-1	-	TRBJ2-7	TRBD1	CASSLGVTGSHEQYF	TGCGCCAGCAGCCTGGGTGTGACAGGGTCCCACGAGCAGTACTTC
TRBV30	-	TRBJ2-7	TRBD1	CAWSALDRVREQYF	TGTGCCTGGAGTGCCCTCGACAGGGTCCGAGAGCAGTACTTC
TRBV6-2/TRBV6-3	-	TRBJ2-1	-	CASSRQWGGQNEQFF	TGTGCCAGCAGCCGACAGTGGGGGGGCCAAAATGAGCAGTTCTTC
TRBV19	-	TRBJ2-1	-	CASSFPGTSNNEQFF	TGTGCCAGTAGTTTTCCCGGGACATCCAACAATGAGCAGTTCTTC
TRBV6-5	once	TRBJ2-7	-	CASSTAGTYEQYF	TGTGCCAGCAGTACAGCGGGTACCTACGAGCAGTACTTC
TRBV6-4	few	TRBJ2-3	-	CASSALYTDTQYF	TGTGCCAGCAGTGCCCTTTACACAGATACGCAGTATTTT
TRBV30	few	TRBJ1-6	-	CAWRGAFFATLHF	TGTGCCTGGAGGGGGGCATTTTTTGCCACCCTCCACTTT
TRBV5-4	-	TRBJ1-1	-	CASSLAGNTEAFF	TGTGCCAGCAGCTTGGCGGGGAACACTGAAGCTTTCTTT
TRBV9	-	TRBJ1-6	TRBD1	CASTLTGGSNSPLHF	TGTGCCAGCACTCTAACAGGGGGTTCTAATTCACCCCTCCACTTT
TRBV7-3	-	TRBJ2-1	-	CASSLVSGSSYNEQFF	TGTGCCAGCAGCTTAGTTAGCGGCAGCTCCTACAATGAGCAGTTCTTC
TRBV6-5	-	TRBJ2-2	-	CASRLTGLGTGELFF	TGTGCCAGCAGGCTTACAGGGTTGGGCACCGGGGAGCTGTTTTTT
TRBV19	many	TRBJ1-2	-	CASSIWQGYGYTF	TGTGCCAGTAGTATCTGGCAGGGGTATGGCTACACCTTC
TRBV19	-	TRBJ1-2	-	CASSIDHSYGYTF	TGTGCCAGTAGTATAGATCACAGCTATGGCTACACCTTC
TRBV28	-	TRBJ2-7	-	CASSMTSYEQYF	TGTGCCAGCAGCATGACTAGCTACGAGCAGTACTTC
TRBV6-2/TRBV6-3	-	TRBJ1-2	-	CASSYSGGGYTF	TGTGCCAGCAGTTACTCGGGGGGTGGCTACACCTTC
TRBV5-1	-	TRBJ1-6	-	CASSLNRDNSPLHF	TGCGCCAGCAGCTTGAACAGGGATAATTCACCCCTCCACTTT
TRBV7-8	-	TRBJ2-3	TRBD1	CASSSQGAGDTQYF	TGTGCCAGCAGCTCGCAGGGGGCTGGGGATACGCAGTATTTT
TRBV6-5	-	TRBJ1-1	-	CASSYEPNTEAFF	TGTGCCAGCAGTTACGAGCCGAACACTGAAGCTTTCTTT
TRBV24-1	-	TRBJ1-4	-	CATSEGSANEKLFF	TGTGCCACCAGTGAGGGGAGTGCGAATGAAAAACTGTTTTTT
TRBV7-8	-	TRBJ2-7	-	CASSLLGGASSGPYEQYF	TGTGCCAGCAGCTTGTTAGGGGGGGCCTCTAGCGGACCCTACGAGCAGTACTTC
TRBV7-8	once	TRBJ1-2	TRBD1	CASSGQGGAYGYTF	TGTGCCAGCAGCGGCCAGGGGGGCGCGTATGGCTACACCTTC
TRBV4-2	-	TRBJ1-6	-	CASSQESRQNSPLHF	TGTGCCAGCAGCCAAGAGTCGAGACAGAATTCACCCCTCCACTTT
TRBV19	-	TRBJ1-5	-	CASSITGQEYSNQPQHF	TGTGCCAGTAGTATTACTGGGCAGGAATATAGCAATCAGCCCCAGCATTTT
TRBV4-1	-	TRBJ1-4	TRBD1	CASSQELDRFYEKLFF	TGCGCCAGCAGCCAAGAGTTGGACAGGTTCTATGAAAAACTGTTTTTT
TRBV6-2/TRBV6-3	-	TRBJ1-6	TRBD1	CASSQSGTGVNSPLHF	TGTGCCAGCAGCCAATCCGGGACAGGGGTCAATTCACCCCTCCACTTT
TRBV9	-	TRBJ1-2	TRBD1	CASSVGTRTGPSNYGYTF	TGTGCCAGCAGCGTAGGAACCCGGACAGGACCATCTAACTATGGCTACACCTTC
TRBV6-2/TRBV6-3	-	TRBJ2-5	TRBD1	CASSYPAGGVQETQYF	TGTGCCAGCAGTTACCCGGCAGGGGGCGTACAAGAGACCCAGTACTTC
TRBV6-6	few	TRBJ1-6	-	CASSAPSLFKIQALHF	TGTGCCAGCAGTGCGCCTTCGTTGTTCAAAATTCAGGCCCTCCACTTT
TRBV9	-	TRBJ2-2	TRBD2	CASSVGGGAIGELFF	TGTGCCAGCAGCGTAGGCGGGGGGGCGATCGGGGAGCTGTTTTTT